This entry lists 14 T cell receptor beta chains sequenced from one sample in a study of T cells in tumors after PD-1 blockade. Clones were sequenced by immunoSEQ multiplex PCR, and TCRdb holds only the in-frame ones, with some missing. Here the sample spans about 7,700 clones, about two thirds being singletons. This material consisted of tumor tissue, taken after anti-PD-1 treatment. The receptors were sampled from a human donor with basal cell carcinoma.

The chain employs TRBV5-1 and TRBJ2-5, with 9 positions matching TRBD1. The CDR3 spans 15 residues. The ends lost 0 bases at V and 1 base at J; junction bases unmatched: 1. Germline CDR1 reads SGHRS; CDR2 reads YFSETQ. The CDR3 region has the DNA TGCGCCAGCAGCTTGGGGGACAGGGCCCAAGAGACCCAGTACTTC. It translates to CASSLGDRAQETQYF.

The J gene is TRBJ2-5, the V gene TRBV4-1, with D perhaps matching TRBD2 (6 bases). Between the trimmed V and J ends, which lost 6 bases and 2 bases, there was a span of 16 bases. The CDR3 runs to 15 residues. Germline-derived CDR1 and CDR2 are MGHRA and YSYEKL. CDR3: CASSPRAAGQETQYF. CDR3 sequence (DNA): TGCGCCAGCAGTCCCCGGGCGGCGGGACAAGAGACCCAGTACTTC.

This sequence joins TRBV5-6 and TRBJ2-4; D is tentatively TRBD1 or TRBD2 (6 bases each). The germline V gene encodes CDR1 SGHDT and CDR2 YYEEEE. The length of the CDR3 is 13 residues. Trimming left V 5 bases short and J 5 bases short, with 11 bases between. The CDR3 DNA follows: TGTGCCAGCAGACCCCGGGGGCAAAACATTCAGTACTTC. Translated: CASRPRGQNIQYF.

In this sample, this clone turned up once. As DNA, the CDR3 is TGTGCCAGCAGCTTGAGGGGTGACAGCTACGAGCAGTACTTC. It specifies CASSLRGDSYEQYF. This chain joins TRBV7-9 and TRBJ2-7; perhaps D is TRBD1 or TRBD2 (5 bases each). Trimming removed 3 bases from V and 3 bases from J, with 12 bases in between. CDR3 length: 14 residues. Germline CDR1 and CDR2: SEHNR and FQNEAQ (reference sequence).

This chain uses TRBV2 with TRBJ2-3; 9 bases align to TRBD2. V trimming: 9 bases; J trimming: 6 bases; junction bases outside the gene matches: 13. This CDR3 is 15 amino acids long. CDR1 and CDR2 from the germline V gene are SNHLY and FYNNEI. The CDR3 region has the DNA TGTGCCAGAACCTATGGCGGGGGGGCCATTGATACGCAGTATTTT. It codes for CARTYGGGAIDTQYF.

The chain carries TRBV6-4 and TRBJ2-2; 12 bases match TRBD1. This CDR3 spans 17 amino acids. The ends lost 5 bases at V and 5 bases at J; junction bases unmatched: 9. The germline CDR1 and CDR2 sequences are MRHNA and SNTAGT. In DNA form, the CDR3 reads TGTGCCAGCAGTCCCCGGGACAGGGGGCATCCGACCGGGGAGCTGTTTTTT. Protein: CASSPRDRGHPTGELFF.

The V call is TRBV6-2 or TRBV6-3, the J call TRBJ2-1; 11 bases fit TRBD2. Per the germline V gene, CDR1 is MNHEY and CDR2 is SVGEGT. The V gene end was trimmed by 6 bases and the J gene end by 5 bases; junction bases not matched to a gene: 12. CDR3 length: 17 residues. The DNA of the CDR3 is TGTGCCAGCAGCCGCCATTGGGGACTAGCGGACAACAATGAGCAGTTCTTC. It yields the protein CASSRHWGLADNNEQFF.

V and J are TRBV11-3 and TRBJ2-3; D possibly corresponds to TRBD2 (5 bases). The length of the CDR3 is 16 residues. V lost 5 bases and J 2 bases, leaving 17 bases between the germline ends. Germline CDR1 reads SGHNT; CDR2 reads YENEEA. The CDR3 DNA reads TGTGCCAGCAGCCTCGGGGTGGGCGCTTCCACAGATACGCAGTATTTT. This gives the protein CASSLGVGASTDTQYF. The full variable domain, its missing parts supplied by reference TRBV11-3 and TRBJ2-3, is EAGVVQSPRYKIIEKKQPVAFWCNPISGHNTLYWYLQNLGQGPELLIRYENEEAVDDSQLPKDRFSAERLKGVDSTLKIQPAELGDSAVYLCASSLGVGASTDTQYFGPGTRLTVL.

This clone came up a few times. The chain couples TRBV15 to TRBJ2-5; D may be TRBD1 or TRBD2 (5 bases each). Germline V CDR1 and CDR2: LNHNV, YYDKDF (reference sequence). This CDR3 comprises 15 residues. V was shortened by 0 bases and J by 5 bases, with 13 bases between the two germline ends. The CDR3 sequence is CATSRERGAVETQYF. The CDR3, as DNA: TGTGCCACCAGCAGAGAAAGAGGGGCGGTGGAGACCCAGTACTTC.

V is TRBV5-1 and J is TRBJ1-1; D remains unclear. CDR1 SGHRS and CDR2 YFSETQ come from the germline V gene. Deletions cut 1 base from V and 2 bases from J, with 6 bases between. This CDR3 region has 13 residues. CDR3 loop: CASSLSVNTEAFF. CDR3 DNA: TGCGCCAGCAGCTTGTCTGTTAACACTGAAGCTTTCTTT. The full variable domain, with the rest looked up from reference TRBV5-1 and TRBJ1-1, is KAGVTQTPRYLIKTRGQQVTLSCSPISGHRSVSWYQQTPGQGLQFLFEYFSETQRNKGNFPGRFSGRQFSNSRSEMNVSTLELGDSALYLCASSLSVNTEAFFGQGTRLTVV.

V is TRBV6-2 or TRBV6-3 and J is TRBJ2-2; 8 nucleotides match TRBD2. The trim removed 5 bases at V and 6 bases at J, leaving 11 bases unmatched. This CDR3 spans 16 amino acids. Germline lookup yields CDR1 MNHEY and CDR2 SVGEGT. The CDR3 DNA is TGTGCCAGCAGTAGCGCCGGGGGGGCTTCGTCCGGGGAGCTGTTTTTT. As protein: CASSSAGGASSGELFF.

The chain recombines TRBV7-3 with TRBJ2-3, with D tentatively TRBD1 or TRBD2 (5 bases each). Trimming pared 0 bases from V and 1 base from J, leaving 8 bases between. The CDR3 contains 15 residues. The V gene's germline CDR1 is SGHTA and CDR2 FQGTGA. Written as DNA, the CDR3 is TGTGCCAGCAGCTTAACGGGGGTGGGCACAGATACGCAGTATTTT. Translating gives CASSLTGVGTDTQYF. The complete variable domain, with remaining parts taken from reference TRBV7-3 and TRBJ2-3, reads GAGVSQTPSNKVTEKGKYVELRCDPISGHTALYWYRQSLGQGPEFLIYFQGTGAADDSGLPNDRFFAVRPEGSVSTLKIQRTERGDSAVYLCASSLTGVGTDTQYFGPGTRLTVL.

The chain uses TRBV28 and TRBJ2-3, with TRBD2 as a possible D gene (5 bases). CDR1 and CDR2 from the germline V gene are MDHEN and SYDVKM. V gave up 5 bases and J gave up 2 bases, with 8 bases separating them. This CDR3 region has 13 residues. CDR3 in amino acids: CASSLAYTDTQYF. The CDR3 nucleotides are TGTGCCAGCAGTCTAGCCTACACAGATACGCAGTATTTT.

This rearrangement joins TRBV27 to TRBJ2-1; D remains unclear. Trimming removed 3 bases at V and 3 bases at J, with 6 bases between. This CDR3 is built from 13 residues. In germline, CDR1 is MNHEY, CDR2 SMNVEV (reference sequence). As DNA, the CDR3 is TGTGCCAGCAGTTTTCAGAACTACAATGAGCAGTTCTTC. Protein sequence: CASSFQNYNEQFF.